The present T cell receptor beta chain was sequenced within a study of T cell changes during pregnancy in multiple sclerosis. Generated by immunoSEQ multiplex PCR, the TCRdb table keeps only in-frame clones and is missing some. Of 65,000 to 85,000 clones in the sample, about nine tenths were seen once. V was cut by 9 bases and J by 2 bases, with 26 bases left in between. The CDR3 has 18 residues. Germline CDR1 WNHNN, CDR2 SYGVQD (reference sequence). The chain recombines TRBV10-1 with TRBJ1-5, with D possibly being TRBD1 (5 bases). The sequencing here drew on peripheral blood, taken after pregnancy. The source of this sequence is a female donor in good health, enrolled as a control in a pregnancy study. The DNA for the CDR3 is TGCGCCAGTTTGGTCGGGACGGGGGGGTCGAGAGGCAATCAGCCCCAGCATTTT. Its translation: CASLVGTGGSRGNQPQHF.